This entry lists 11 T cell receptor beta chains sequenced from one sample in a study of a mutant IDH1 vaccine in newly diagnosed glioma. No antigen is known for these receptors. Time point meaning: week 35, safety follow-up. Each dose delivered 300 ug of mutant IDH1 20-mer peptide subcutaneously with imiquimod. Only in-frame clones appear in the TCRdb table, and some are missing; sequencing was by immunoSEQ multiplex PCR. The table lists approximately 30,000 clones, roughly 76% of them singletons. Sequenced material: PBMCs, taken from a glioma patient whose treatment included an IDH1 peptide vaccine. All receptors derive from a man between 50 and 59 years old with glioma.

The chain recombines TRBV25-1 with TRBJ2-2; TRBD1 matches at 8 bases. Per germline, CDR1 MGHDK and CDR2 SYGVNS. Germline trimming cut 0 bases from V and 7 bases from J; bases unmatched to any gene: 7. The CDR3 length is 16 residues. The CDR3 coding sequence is TGTGCCAGCAGTGAATATAGGACAGGGTCTGACGGGGAGCTGTTTTTT. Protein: CASSEYRTGSDGELFF. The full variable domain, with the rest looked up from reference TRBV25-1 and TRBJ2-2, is EADIYQTPRYLVIGTGKKITLECSQTMGHDKMYWYQQDPGMELHLIHYSYGVNSTEKGDLSSESTVSRIRTEHFPLTLESARPSHTSQYLCASSEYRTGSDGELFFGEGSRLTVL.

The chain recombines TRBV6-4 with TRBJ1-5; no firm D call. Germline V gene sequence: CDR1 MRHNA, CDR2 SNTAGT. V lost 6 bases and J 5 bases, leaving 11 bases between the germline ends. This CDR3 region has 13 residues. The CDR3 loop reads CASSAEFDQPQHF. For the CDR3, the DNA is TGTGCCAGCAGCGCCGAGTTCGATCAGCCCCAGCATTTT.

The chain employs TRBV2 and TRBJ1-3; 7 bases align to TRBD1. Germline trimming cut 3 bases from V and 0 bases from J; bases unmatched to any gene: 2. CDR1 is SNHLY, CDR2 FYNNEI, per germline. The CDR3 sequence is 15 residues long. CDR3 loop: CASSEGQFSGNTIYF. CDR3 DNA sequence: TGTGCCAGCAGTGAGGGACAGTTCTCTGGAAACACCATATATTTT. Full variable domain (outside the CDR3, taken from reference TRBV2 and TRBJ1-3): EPEVTQTPSHQVTQMGQEVILRCVPISNHLYFYWYRQILGQKVEFLVSFYNNEISEKSEIFDDQFSVERPDGSNFTLKIRSTKLEDSAMYFCASSEGQFSGNTIYFGEGSWLTVV.

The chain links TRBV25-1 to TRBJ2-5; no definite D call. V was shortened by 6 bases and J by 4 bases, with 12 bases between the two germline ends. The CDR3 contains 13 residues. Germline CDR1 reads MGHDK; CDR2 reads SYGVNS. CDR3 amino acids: CASSRRTGETQYF. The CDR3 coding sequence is TGTGCCAGCAGCCGACGTACCGGAGAGACCCAGTACTTC.

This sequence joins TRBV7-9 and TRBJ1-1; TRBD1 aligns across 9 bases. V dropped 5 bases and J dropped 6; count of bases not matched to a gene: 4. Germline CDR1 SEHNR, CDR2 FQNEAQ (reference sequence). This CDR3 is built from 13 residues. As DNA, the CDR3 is TGTGCCAGCAGCCCCAGACAGGGGGCTGAAGCTTTCTTT. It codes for CASSPRQGAEAFF.

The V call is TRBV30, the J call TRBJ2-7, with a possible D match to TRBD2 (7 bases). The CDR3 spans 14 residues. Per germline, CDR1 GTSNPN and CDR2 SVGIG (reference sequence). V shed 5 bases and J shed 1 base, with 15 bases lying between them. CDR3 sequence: CAWSRGGASYEQYF. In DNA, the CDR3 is TGTGCCTGGTCCCGAGGGGGGGCATCCTACGAGCAGTACTTC.

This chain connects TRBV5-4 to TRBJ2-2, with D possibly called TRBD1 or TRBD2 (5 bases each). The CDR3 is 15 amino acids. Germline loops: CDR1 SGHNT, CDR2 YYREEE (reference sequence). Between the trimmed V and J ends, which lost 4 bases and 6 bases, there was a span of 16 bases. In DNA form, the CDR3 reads TGTGCCAGCAGCCCGGGACGGGCCTCGGCCGGGGAGCTGTTTTTT. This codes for CASSPGRASAGELFF.

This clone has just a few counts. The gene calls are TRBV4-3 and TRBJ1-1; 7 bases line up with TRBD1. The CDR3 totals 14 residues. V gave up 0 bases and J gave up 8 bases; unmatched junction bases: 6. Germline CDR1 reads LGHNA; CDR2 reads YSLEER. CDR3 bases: TGCGCCAGCAGCCAAGATCCCAGGGGGATCGAAGCTTTCTTT. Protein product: CASSQDPRGIEAFF.

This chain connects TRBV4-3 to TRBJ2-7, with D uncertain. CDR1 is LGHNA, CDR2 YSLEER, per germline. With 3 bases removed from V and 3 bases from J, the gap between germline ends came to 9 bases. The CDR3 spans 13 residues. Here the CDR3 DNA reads TGCGCCAGCAGCCAGCGGACGGGCTACGAGCAGTACTTC. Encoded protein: CASSQRTGYEQYF.

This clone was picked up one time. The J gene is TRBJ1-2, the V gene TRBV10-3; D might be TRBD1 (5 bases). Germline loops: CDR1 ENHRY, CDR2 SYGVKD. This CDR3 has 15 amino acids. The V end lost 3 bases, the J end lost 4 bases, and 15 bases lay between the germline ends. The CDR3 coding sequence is TGTGCCATCAGTGAAGACAGCCTTACGGGCTATGGCTACACCTTC. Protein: CAISEDSLTGYGYTF.

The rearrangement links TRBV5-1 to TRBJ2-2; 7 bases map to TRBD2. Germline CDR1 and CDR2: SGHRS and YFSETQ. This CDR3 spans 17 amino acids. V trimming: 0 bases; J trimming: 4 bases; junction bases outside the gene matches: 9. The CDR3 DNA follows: TGCGCCAGCAGCTTGGCCGGAACTAGCGCCTTCACCGGGGAGCTGTTTTTT. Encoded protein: CASSLAGTSAFTGELFF.